The next 23 T cell receptor beta chains were all read from a single sample in a study of T cell responses to AZD1222 COVID-19 vaccine. Here immunoSEQ multiplex PCR was the method, and the copy in TCRdb shows in-frame clones only, minus some. Here the sample spans some 110,000 clones, 80% to 90% being singletons. Specimen: peripheral blood, collected on day 0 of AZD1222 vaccination. All receptors derive from an adult in good health.

V is TRBV7-2 and J is TRBJ1-2; TRBD1 aligns across 7 bases. This CDR3 region has 16 residues. V was clipped by 0 bases and J by 4 bases; unmatched bases: 8. Germline CDR1 and CDR2: SGHTA and FQGNSA. CDR3 region: CASSLAPGTESYGYTF. The CDR3 bases are TGTGCCAGCAGCTTAGCACCAGGGACAGAGAGCTATGGCTACACCTTC.

This rearrangement joins TRBV28 to TRBJ1-4; D remains unclear. V was shortened by 7 bases and J by 2 bases, with 17 bases between the two germline ends. CDR1 and CDR2 from the germline V gene are MDHEN and SYDVKM. The CDR3 runs to 16 residues. For the CDR3, the DNA is TGTGCCAGCACGAGCCTCGACCCTTTGACTAATGAAAAACTGTTTTTT. This translates into CASTSLDPLTNEKLFF.

This chain connects TRBV4-3 to TRBJ2-6; D is possibly TRBD1 (6 bases). Trimming removed 4 bases at V and 0 bases at J, with 13 bases between. From germline, CDR1 is LGHNA and CDR2 YSLEER. The CDR3 has 17 residues. The DNA for the CDR3 is TGCGCCAGCAGCCCCACAGGGACCACCTCTGGGGCCAACGTCCTGACTTTC. Translating it yields CASSPTGTTSGANVLTF.

The V and J genes are TRBV19 and TRBJ2-2, with D hard to call. Per the germline V gene, CDR1 is LNHDA and CDR2 is SQIVND (reference sequence). Trimming cost V 1 base and J 3 bases, with 9 bases left between them. The CDR3 totals 15 residues. DNA for the CDR3: TGTGCCAGTAGTATAGGAGCCATTTACACCGGGGAGCTGTTTTTT. Encoded protein: CASSIGAIYTGELFF.

The chain joins TRBV9 to TRBJ1-3; D gene uncertain. V shed 2 bases and J shed 0 bases, with 9 bases lying between them. Germline lookup yields CDR1 SGDLS and CDR2 YYNGEE. The CDR3 totals 15 residues. In DNA, the CDR3 is TGTGCCAGCAGCGTCTTCGGGTCCTCTGGAAACACCATATATTTT. Amino acid sequence: CASSVFGSSGNTIYF.

The V gene is TRBV6-5, the J gene TRBJ2-1; TRBD1 agrees at 8 bases. The CDR3 is made up of 14 amino acids. In germline, CDR1 is MNHEY, CDR2 SVGAGI. V was clipped by 9 bases and J by 7 bases; unmatched bases: 11. CDR3 loop: CASAIGNRGNEQFF. The CDR3 nucleotides are TGTGCCAGTGCAATTGGGAACAGGGGGAATGAGCAGTTCTTC.

This chain joins TRBV19 and TRBJ2-7; D may be TRBD2 (6 bases). The V gene lost 4 bases and the J gene lost 2 bases, with 9 bases spanning the gap. Per the germline V gene, CDR1 is LNHDA and CDR2 is SQIVND (reference sequence). This CDR3 spans 13 amino acids. The CDR3 region is CASSTGLTYEQYF. The DNA for the CDR3 is TGTGCCAGTAGTACGGGACTGACCTACGAGCAGTACTTC.

This chain links TRBV5-1 with TRBJ1-1, with D possibly TRBD1 on 5 matching bases. CDR3 size: 17 residues. Trimming removed 2 bases from V and 0 bases from J, with 17 bases in between. From germline, CDR1 is SGHRS and CDR2 YFSETQ. The CDR3 DNA sequence: TGCGCCAGCAGCTTTTCACAGACCGGGACGGTGAACACTGAAGCTTTCTTT. This translates into CASSFSQTGTVNTEAFF. Variable domain in full (rest from reference TRBV5-1 and TRBJ1-1): KAGVTQTPRYLIKTRGQQVTLSCSPISGHRSVSWYQQTPGQGLQFLFEYFSETQRNKGNFPGRFSGRQFSNSRSEMNVSTLELGDSALYLCASSFSQTGTVNTEAFFGQGTRLTVV.

V and J are TRBV7-2 and TRBJ2-7; 8 nucleotides line up with TRBD2. The CDR3 is made up of 14 amino acids. CDR1 and CDR2 (germline): SGHTA, FQGNSA. V dropped 3 bases and J dropped 3; count of bases not matched to a gene: 4. CDR3 DNA: TGTGCCAGCAGCTTCGGGGGGGGCGGCTACGAGCAGTACTTC. This sequence encodes CASSFGGGGYEQYF.

V is TRBV5-1 and J is TRBJ1-1; tentatively, D is TRBD1 (6 bases). Trimming left V 6 bases short and J 1 base short, with 10 bases between. The CDR3 loop spans 13 amino acids. Germline assignment: CDR1 SGHRS and CDR2 YFSETQ. For the CDR3, the DNA is TGCGCCAGCAACGTACAGGGGAACACTGAAGCTTTCTTT. It encodes CASNVQGNTEAFF.

The chain employs TRBV30 and TRBJ1-3; D perhaps matches TRBD1 (5 bases). CDR1 and CDR2 (germline): GTSNPN, SVGIG (reference sequence). V was cut by 2 bases and J by 8 bases, with 10 bases left in between. The CDR3 has 12 residues. CDR3 sequence (DNA): TGTGCCTGGAGTTTGGGGGTGGACACCATATATTTT. Amino acid sequence: CAWSLGVDTIYF.

This clone occurred once. The chain carries TRBV7-9 and TRBJ2-1, with a possible D match to TRBD2 (5 bases). Looked up from germline, CDR1 is SEHNR and CDR2 is FQNEAQ (reference sequence). CDR3 size: 14 residues. V lost 3 bases and J lost 8, with 14 bases in between. CDR3 residues: CASSLGLAVDEQFF. The DNA of the CDR3 is TGTGCCAGCAGCTTGGGTCTAGCAGTTGATGAGCAGTTCTTC.

V usage is TRBV5-1 and J usage is TRBJ2-6; a possible D gene is TRBD1 (5 bases). CDR3 length equals 17 residues. V lost 0 bases and J lost 0, with 10 bases in between. Germline V gene data show CDR1 as SGHRS and CDR2 as YFSETQ. In DNA, the CDR3 is TGCGCCAGCAGCTTGGCGACAGCGATCTCTGGGGCCAACGTCCTGACTTTC. Protein sequence: CASSLATAISGANVLTF.

The chain links TRBV28 to TRBJ2-7; 9 bases are a match to TRBD1. Trimming cost V 4 bases and J 5 bases; bases outside gene matches: 15. The CDR3 extends over 17 amino acids. CDR1 is MDHEN, CDR2 SYDVKM, per germline. The CDR3 region is CASSSPIGQGIRDEQYF. The CDR3 bases are TGTGCCAGCAGTTCTCCTATCGGACAGGGGATCCGGGACGAGCAGTACTTC. The whole variable domain, remainder taken from reference TRBV28 and TRBJ2-7, is DVKVTQSSRYLVKRTGEKVFLECVQDMDHENMFWYRQDPGLGLRLIYFSYDVKMKEKGDIPEGYSVSREKKERFSLILESASTNQTSMYLCASSSPIGQGIRDEQYFGPGTRLTVT.

This chain connects TRBV2 to TRBJ2-7, with 7 bases aligning to TRBD2. The CDR3 is made up of 15 amino acids. J gave up 3 bases and V 1 base, and 6 bases lay outside the gene matches. Germline CDR1 and CDR2: SNHLY and FYNNEI. CDR3 protein: CASSEGLAVSYEQYF. Written as DNA, the CDR3 is TGTGCCAGCAGTGAAGGTCTAGCGGTGAGCTACGAGCAGTACTTC.

The chain carries TRBV28 and TRBJ2-5, with 15 bases that match TRBD2. The CDR3 is 18 amino acids. Germline CDR1 MDHEN, CDR2 SYDVKM. After removal of 5 bases from V and 5 bases from J, the junction contained 12 bases not matched to a gene. The CDR3 coding sequence is TGTGCCAGCAGTCCGCCGGGACTAGCGGGAGGAGGCCGGGAGACCCAGTACTTC. Translating it yields CASSPPGLAGGGRETQYF. Using reference TRBV28 and TRBJ2-5 for the parts outside the CDR3, the full variable domain is DVKVTQSSRYLVKRTGEKVFLECVQDMDHENMFWYRQDPGLGLRLIYFSYDVKMKEKGDIPEGYSVSREKKERFSLILESASTNQTSMYLCASSPPGLAGGGRETQYFGPGTRLLVL.

This chain connects TRBV24-1 to TRBJ1-5, with 9 bases that match TRBD1. The CDR3 extends over 16 amino acids. Germline lookup yields CDR1 KGHDR and CDR2 SFDVKD. Losses at the gene ends were 5 bases for V and 6 bases for J; bases not matched to a gene: 10. CDR3 protein: CATSARGTGFGQPQHF. In DNA form, the CDR3 reads TGTGCCACCAGTGCCAGGGGGACAGGGTTTGGTCAGCCCCAGCATTTT.

The chain recombines TRBV2 with TRBJ1-3; possible D gene TRBD1, 6 bases. There are 15 residues in the CDR3. V shed 5 bases and J shed 0 bases, with 11 bases lying between them. Germline assignment: CDR1 SNHLY and CDR2 FYNNEI. The CDR3 here is CASSSTGISGNTIYF. The DNA for the CDR3 is TGTGCCAGCAGTTCGACAGGTATCTCTGGAAACACCATATATTTT.

The rearrangement joins TRBV5-1 to TRBJ2-7, with TRBD1 matching over 7 bases. V trimming: 0 bases; J trimming: 2 bases; junction bases outside the gene matches: 5. CDR1 and CDR2 (germline): SGHRS, YFSETQ. The CDR3 extends over 15 amino acids. The CDR3 nucleotides read TGCGCCAGCAGCTTGGGGTGGACAGGCGCCTACGAGCAGTACTTC. This sequence encodes CASSLGWTGAYEQYF.

The chain uses TRBV28 and TRBJ2-5; 14 bases agree with TRBD2. Germline-derived CDR1 and CDR2 are MDHEN and SYDVKM. The CDR3 extends over 17 amino acids. Unmatched junction bases numbered 2, after V lost 2 bases and J lost 0 bases. CDR3 in DNA: TGTGCCAGCAGTTTAGGGACTAGCGGGGGCGACCAAGAGACCCAGTACTTC. This sequence encodes CASSLGTSGGDQETQYF.

The CDR3: CASSSPGFFGNTIYF. The DNA of the CDR3 is TGTGCCAGTAGTAGCCCGGGGTTTTTTGGAAACACCATATATTTT. The V and J genes are TRBV19 and TRBJ1-3, with D unclear. The CDR3 has 15 residues. V was pared by 4 bases and J by 3 bases, with 13 bases between. The germline V gene has CDR1 LNHDA and CDR2 SQIVND (reference sequence).

The rearrangement uses TRBV18 and TRBJ1-5; D might be TRBD1 (6 bases). This CDR3 has 14 residues. Trimming cost V 2 bases and J 2 bases, with 7 bases left between them. Germline V CDR1 and CDR2: KGHSH, LQKENI. DNA of the CDR3: TGTGCCAGCTCACCAAACAGGGGCAATCAGCCCCAGCATTTT. This gives the protein CASSPNRGNQPQHF.

The chain links TRBV6-5 to TRBJ2-2, with 9 positions matching TRBD1. The CDR3 has 14 amino acids. The V segment lost 10 bases and the J segment 2 bases; nucleotides outside the gene matches: 5. Per the germline V gene, CDR1 is MNHEY and CDR2 is SVGAGI. The CDR3 region is CAIGTGHNTGELFF. CDR3 sequence (DNA): TGTGCCATCGGGACAGGGCACAACACCGGGGAGCTGTTTTTT.